The entry that follows covers one T cell receptor beta chain sequence. Its antigen remains unidentified. This sample's time point: after dendritic cell vaccination, including at tumor progression/relapse. All glioblastoma patients lacked an isocitrate dehydrogenase mutation. Before vaccination, two weeks after the third vaccination, and at progression, PBMC were collected. Assay: immunoSEQ multiplex PCR; the TCRdb copy retains only in-frame clones and omits some. The sample consists of 100,000 or so clones, almost 90% of them appearing once. The record originates from a study of glioma-infiltrating T cells after dendritic cell vaccination. Study-wide background: Autologous tumor lysate-pulsed dendritic cell vaccination was given between about 2002 and 2012.

Study-level points and caveats: Longer survival after dendritic cell vaccination followed higher pretreatment TIL content.

The CDR3 sequence is 13 residues long. The germline V and J ends were trimmed by 1 base and 4 bases, with 6 bases remaining between them. Germline CDR1 reads SEHNR; CDR2 reads FQNEAQ (reference sequence). The V gene is TRBV7-9, the J gene TRBJ2-3; no clear D gene. The sequencing used blood, collected after dendritic cell vaccination. The receptor comes from a human donor with glioblastoma. The CDR3 coding sequence is TGTGCCAGCAGCTTAGGGCAGTCAGATACGCAGTATTTT. Protein sequence: CASSLGQSDTQYF.